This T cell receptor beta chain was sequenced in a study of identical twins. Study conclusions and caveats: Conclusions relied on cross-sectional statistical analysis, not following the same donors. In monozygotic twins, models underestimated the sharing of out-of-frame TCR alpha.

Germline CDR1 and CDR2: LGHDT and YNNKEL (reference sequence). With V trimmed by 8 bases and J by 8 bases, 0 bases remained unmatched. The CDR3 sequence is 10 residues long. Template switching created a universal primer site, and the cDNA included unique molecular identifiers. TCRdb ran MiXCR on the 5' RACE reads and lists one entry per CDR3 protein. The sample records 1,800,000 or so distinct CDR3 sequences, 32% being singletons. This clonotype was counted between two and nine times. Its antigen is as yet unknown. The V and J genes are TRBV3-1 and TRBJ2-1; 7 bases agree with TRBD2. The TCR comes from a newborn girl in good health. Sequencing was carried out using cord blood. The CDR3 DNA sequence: TGTGCCAGCGGGAGGGATGAGCAGTTCTTC. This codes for CASGRDEQFF.